This TCR beta chain was sequenced during a study of blood T cell repertoires in COVID-19. Study context: PBMCs, B-cell-depleted T cells, or T cells provided the cDNA or gDNA that made up the material.

Trimming took 5 bases from V and 3 from J, leaving 10 bases between them. Germline CDR1 is LNHDA and CDR2 is SQIVND (reference sequence). The CDR3 loop spans 13 amino acids. Authors' analysis steps: From reference gene primer amplification, estimates of nucleated cell counts were derived. Some clones are missing from TCRdb's copy, which holds only in-frame ones; the method was immunoSEQ multiplex PCR. That table furnishes V, J and clone size, whereas the DNA furnished D and trimming. The sample holds over 100,000 clones, 86% seen once. This rearrangement joins TRBV19 to TRBJ1-1; perhaps TRBD1 as D (5 bases). Source material: peripheral blood. This TCR derives from a middle-aged man with acute or convalescent COVID-19. The CDR3 region is CASSLTGDTEAFF. CDR3 in DNA: TGTGCCAGTAGTTTAACAGGCGACACTGAAGCTTTCTTT.